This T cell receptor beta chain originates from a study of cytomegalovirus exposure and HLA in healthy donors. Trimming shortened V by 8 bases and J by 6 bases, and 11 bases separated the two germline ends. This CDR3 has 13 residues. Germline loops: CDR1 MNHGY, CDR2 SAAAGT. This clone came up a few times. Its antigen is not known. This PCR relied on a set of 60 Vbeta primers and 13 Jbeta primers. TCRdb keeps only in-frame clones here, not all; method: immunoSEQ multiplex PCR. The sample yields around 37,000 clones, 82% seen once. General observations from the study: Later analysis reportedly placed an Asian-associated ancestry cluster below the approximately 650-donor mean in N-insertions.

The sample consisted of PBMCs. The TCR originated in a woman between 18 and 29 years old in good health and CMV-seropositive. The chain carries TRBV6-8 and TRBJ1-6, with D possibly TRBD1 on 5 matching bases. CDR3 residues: CASVGTFNSPLHF. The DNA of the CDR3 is TGTGCCAGCGTTGGGACTTTTAATTCACCCCTCCACTTT.